This T cell receptor beta chain comes out of a study of Ad26.COV2.S vaccination and SARS-CoV-2 variants. Study results and limitations: The TCR-based breadth and depth measures might underestimate overall T cell responses. Placebo and vaccine recipients had non-spike TCR breadth that was similar.

The trim removed 0 bases at V and 4 bases at J, leaving 4 bases unmatched. The CDR3 has 14 residues. CDR1 is SGHRS, CDR2 YFSETQ, per germline. Comments on this clone: Its antigen is as yet unknown.

Stated treatment: roughly 20 received Ad26.COV2.S at low or high dose, single or two shots; 5 received placebo; per-sample allocation not given. The samples date from day 63 after the first vaccine or placebo injection. An Ad26 vector carrying the Wuhan-strain SARS-CoV-2 spike served as the vaccine. Produced via immunoSEQ multiplex PCR; TCRdb's table is partial and in-frame only. The table records around 300,000 clones, around 90% of them present only once. This chain links TRBV5-1 with TRBJ2-7, with 7 bases identical to TRBD1. Sequenced material: peripheral blood, taken in a trial of Ad26.COV2.S vaccine versus placebo. This TCR was sampled from a person aged 18 to 65 who received the Ad26.COV2.S COVID-19 vaccine or a placebo. As DNA, the CDR3 is TGCGCCAGCAGCTTGGGGGGACAGAAGTACGAGCAGTACTTC. It codes for CASSLGGQKYEQYF.